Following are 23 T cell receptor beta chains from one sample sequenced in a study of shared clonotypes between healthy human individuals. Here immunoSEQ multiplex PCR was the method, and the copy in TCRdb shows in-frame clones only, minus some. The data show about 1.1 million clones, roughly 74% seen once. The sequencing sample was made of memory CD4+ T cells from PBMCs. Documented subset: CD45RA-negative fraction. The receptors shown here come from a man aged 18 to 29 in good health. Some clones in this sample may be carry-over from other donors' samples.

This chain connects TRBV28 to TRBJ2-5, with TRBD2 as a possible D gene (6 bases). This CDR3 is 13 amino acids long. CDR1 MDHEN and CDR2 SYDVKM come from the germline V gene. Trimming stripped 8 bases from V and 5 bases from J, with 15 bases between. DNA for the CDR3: TGTGCCAGCCGGAGACATGGGGGGGAGACCCAGTACTTC. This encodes CASRRHGGETQYF. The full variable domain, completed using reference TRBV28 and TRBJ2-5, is DVKVTQSSRYLVKRTGEKVFLECVQDMDHENMFWYRQDPGLGLRLIYFSYDVKMKEKGDIPEGYSVSREKKERFSLILESASTNQTSMYLCASRRHGGETQYFGPGTRLLVL.

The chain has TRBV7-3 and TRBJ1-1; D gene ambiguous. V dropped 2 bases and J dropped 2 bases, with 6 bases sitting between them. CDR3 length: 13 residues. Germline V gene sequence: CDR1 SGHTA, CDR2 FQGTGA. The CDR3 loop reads CASSLLPNTEAFF. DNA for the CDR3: TGTGCCAGCAGCTTACTCCCCAACACTGAAGCTTTCTTT.

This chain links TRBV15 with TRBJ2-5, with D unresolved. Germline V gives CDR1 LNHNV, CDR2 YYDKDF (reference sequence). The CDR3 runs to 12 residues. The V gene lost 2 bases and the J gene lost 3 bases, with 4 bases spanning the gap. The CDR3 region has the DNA TGTGCCACCAGCAGAACCAAAGAGACCCAGTACTTC. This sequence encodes CATSRTKETQYF.

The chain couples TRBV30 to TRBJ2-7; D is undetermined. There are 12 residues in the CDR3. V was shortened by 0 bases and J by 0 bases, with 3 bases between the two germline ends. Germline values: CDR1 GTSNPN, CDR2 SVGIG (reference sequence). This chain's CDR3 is CAWSVVSYEQYF. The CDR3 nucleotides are TGTGCCTGGAGTGTTGTCTCCTACGAGCAGTACTTC.

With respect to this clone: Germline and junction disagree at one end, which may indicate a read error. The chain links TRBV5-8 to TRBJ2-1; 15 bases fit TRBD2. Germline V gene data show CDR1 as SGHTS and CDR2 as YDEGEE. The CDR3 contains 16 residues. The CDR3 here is CASSGAGTSGRNGQFF. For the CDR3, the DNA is TGTGCCAGCAGCGGAGCCGGGACTAGCGGGAGGAATGGGCAGTTCTTC.

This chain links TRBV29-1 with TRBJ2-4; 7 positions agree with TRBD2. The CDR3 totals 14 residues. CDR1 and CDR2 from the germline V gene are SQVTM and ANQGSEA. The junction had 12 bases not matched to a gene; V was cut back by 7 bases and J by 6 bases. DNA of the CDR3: TGCAGCGCCGTGACCCGTGGACTAGGAAACATTCAGTACTTC. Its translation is CSAVTRGLGNIQYF.

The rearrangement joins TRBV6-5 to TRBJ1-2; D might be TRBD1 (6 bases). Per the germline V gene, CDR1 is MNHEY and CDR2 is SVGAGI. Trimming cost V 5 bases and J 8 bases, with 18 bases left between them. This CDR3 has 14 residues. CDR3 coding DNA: TGTGCCAGCAGTCTGCAGGGAGGGGGTGACGGCTACACCTTC. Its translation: CASSLQGGGDGYTF.

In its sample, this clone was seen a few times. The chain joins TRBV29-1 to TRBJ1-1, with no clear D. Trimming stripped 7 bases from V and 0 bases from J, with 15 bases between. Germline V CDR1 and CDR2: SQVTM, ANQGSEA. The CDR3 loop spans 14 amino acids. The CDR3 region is CSGSAGGLNTEAFF. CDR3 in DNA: TGCAGCGGGTCCGCGGGAGGCCTGAACACTGAAGCTTTCTTT.

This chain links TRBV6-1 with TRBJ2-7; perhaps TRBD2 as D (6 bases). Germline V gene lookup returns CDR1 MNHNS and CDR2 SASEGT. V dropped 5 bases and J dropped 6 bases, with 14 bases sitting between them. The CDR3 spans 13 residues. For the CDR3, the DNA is TGTGCCAGCAGTCCCACGACTAGGGGCGAGCAGTACTTC. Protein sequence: CASSPTTRGEQYF.

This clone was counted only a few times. CDR3 region: CASSYEGNTEAFF. The CDR3 DNA sequence: TGTGCCAGCAGTTATGAGGGGAACACTGAAGCTTTCTTT. The V call is TRBV6-6, the J call TRBJ1-1; D call uncertain. The CDR3 is 13 amino acids. Trimming stripped 3 bases from V and 1 base from J, with 6 bases between. From germline, CDR1 is MNHNY and CDR2 SVGAGI (reference sequence).

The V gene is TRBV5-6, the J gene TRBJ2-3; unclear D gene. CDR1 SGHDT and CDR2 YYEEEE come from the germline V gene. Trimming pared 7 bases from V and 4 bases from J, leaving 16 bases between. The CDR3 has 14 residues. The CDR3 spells CASGGSYRADTQYF. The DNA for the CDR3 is TGTGCCAGCGGCGGCAGCTACCGGGCAGATACGCAGTATTTT. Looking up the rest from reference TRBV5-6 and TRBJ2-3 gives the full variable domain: DAGVTQSPTHLIKTRGQQVTLRCSPKSGHDTVSWYQQALGQGPQFIFQYYEEEERQRGNFPDRFSGHQFPNYSSELNVNALLLGDSALYLCASGGSYRADTQYFGPGTRLTVL.

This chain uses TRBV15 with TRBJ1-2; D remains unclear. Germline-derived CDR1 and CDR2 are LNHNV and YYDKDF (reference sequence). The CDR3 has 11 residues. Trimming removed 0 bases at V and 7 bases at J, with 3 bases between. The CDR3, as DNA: TGTGCCACCAGCAGAGAGGCTGGCTACACCTTC. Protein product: CATSREAGYTF.

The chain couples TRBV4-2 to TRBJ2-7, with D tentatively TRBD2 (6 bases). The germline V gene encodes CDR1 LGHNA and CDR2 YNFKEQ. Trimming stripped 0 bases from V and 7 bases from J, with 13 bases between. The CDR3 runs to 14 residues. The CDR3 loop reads CASSQDSLRGEQYF. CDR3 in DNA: TGTGCCAGCAGCCAAGACTCCCTTCGGGGGGAGCAGTACTTC.

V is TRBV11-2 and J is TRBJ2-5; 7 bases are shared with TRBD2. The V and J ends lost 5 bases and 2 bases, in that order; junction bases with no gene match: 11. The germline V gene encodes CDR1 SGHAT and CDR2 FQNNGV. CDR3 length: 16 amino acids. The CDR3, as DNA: TGTGCCAGCAGCGCCGCCGGGGGGACCTGGCAAGAGACCCAGTACTTC. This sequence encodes CASSAAGGTWQETQYF.

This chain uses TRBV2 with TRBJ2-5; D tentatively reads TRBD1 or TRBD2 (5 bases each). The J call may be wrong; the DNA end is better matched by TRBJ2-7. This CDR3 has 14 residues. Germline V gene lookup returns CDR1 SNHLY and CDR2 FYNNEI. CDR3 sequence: CASSEYGASYEQYF. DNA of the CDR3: TGTGCCAGCAGTGAATACGGGGCGTCCTACGAGCAGTACTTC.

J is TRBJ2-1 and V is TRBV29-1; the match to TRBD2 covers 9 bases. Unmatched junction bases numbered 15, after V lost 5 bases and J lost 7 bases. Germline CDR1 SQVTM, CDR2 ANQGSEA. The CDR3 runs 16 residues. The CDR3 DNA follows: TGCAGCGTTCTGATTTTTGCGGGAGGGCCGGGGAATGAGCAGTTCTTC. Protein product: CSVLIFAGGPGNEQFF.

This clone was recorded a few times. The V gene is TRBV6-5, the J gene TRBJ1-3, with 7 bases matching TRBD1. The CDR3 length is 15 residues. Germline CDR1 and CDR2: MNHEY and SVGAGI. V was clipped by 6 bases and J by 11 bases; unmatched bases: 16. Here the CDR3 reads CASRATGASGTAIYF. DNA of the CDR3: TGTGCCAGCAGGGCAACAGGGGCCTCTGGAACGGCCATATATTTT.

The CDR3 protein is CASSLKGLASYNEQFF. The CDR3 DNA follows: TGCGCCAGCAGCCTCAAGGGCCTAGCGTCCTACAATGAGCAGTTCTTC. V usage is TRBV4-3 and J usage is TRBJ2-1, with a possible D match to TRBD2 (6 bases). The V end lost 4 bases, the J end lost 1 base, and 14 bases lay between the germline ends. CDR1 LGHNA and CDR2 YSLEER come from the germline V gene. This CDR3 contains 16 residues.

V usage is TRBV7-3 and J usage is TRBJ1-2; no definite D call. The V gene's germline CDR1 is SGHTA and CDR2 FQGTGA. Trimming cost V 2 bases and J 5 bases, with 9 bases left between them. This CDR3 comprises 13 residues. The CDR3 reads CASSLGQGYGYTF. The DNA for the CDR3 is TGTGCCAGCAGCTTAGGTCAAGGATATGGCTACACCTTC.

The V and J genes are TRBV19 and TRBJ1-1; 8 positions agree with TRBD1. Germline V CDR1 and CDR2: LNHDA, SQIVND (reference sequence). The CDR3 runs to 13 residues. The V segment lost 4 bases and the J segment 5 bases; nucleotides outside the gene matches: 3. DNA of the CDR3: TGTGCCAGTAGTACGCGGACAGGGACTGAAGCTTTCTTT. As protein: CASSTRTGTEAFF.

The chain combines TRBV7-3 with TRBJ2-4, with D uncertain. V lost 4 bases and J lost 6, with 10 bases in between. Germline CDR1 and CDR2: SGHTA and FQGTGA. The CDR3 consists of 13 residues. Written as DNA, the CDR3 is TGTGCCAGCAGCTATGGGTCTTCAAACATTCAGTACTTC. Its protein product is CASSYGSSNIQYF.

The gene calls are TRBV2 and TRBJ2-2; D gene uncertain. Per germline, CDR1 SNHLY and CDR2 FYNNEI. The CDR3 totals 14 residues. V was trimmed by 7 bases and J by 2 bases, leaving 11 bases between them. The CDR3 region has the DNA TGTGCCAGCATTGTCCTTGAAAACACCGGGGAGCTGTTTTTT. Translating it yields CASIVLENTGELFF.

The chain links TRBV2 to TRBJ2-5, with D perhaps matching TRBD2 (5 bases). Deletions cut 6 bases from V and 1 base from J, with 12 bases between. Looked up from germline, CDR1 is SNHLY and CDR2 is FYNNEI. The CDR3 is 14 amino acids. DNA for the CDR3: TGTGCCAGCAGCTTTGACGCGGGCCAAGAGACCCAGTACTTC. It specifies CASSFDAGQETQYF.